This TCR beta chain was captured in a study of cytomegalovirus exposure and HLA in healthy donors. Study overall: An early data release held 79 million or so unique TCRs from HLA-typed donors. The study's findings and limits: Under in vitro conditions, a few CMV-associated chains were confirmed as specific for CMV antigens. Later analysis identified a missense DCLRE1C variant that was linked to TCR beta V- and J-gene trimming.

V trimming: 5 bases; J trimming: 3 bases; junction bases outside the gene matches: 6. The V gene's germline CDR1 is SGHAT and CDR2 FQNNGV. The CDR3 sequence is 14 residues long. It was with 60 Vbeta and 13 Jbeta primers that the PCR ran. TCRdb's table, derived via immunoSEQ multiplex PCR, lists solely in-frame clones and lacks some. The sample lists around 150,000 clones; 65% to 70% were seen once. Each donor was healthy, and each was a bone marrow donor. In the case of this clone: The antigen remains unidentified.

The source is a human donor in good health. The sample consisted of PBMCs. The chain employs TRBV11-2 and TRBJ1-2, with 7 positions matching TRBD1. This CDR3 reads CASSTAQGYYGYTF. In DNA, the CDR3 is TGTGCCAGCAGCACCGCACAGGGGTACTATGGCTACACCTTC.